These T cell receptor beta chains were read from a single sample in a study of blood T cell repertoires in COVID-19. The table came from immunoSEQ multiplex PCR; TCRdb's copy has only in-frame clones and leaves some out. The table includes some 9,000 clones, about 90% detected once. Sequences were obtained from peripheral blood. These receptor sequences come from a woman aged 50 to 60 with active COVID-19. Both conserved end residues are part of each CDR3. Each record gives: J gene, clone size, V gene, D gene, CDR3 DNA, CDR3 protein. The D gene is left open where the match is weak. Size tells how often a clone was seen (once, few, many) or the class of an expanded clone, and some rows leave it out.

>TRBJ2-7|-|TRBV10-1|TRBD2
TGCGCCAGCAGTGAAATGGGGACTAGCGGGGCCTACGAGCAGTACTTC
CASSEMGTSGAYEQYF
>TRBJ2-5|once|TRBV5-6|-
TGTGCCAGCAGCTTCCGACAGGTCTACCAAGAGACCCAGTACTTC
CASSFRQVYQETQYF
>TRBJ2-1|-|TRBV27|TRBD2
TGTGCCAGCAGTTTATCGACCAGCGGGGCCTACAATGAGCAGTTCTTC
CASSLSTSGAYNEQFF
>TRBJ1-4|-|TRBV7-6|TRBD1
TGTGCCAGCAGCTTAGACCAGGGGGCGATGCTTGAAAAACTGTTTTTT
CASSLDQGAMLEKLFF
>TRBJ2-1|-|TRBV5-1|-
TGCGCCAGCAGCATCGACAGCGAACTTCACAATGAGCAGTTCTTC
CASSIDSELHNEQFF
>TRBJ2-4|-|TRBV27|-
TGTGCCAGCAGTTTAGTCCCCGGGGGACGGCAGTACTTC
CASSLVPGGRQYF
>TRBJ1-1|once|TRBV28|TRBD1
TGTGCCAGCAGTTTATCGAGACAGGGGGCCAGTGAAGCTTTCTTT
CASSLSRQGASEAFF
>TRBJ1-1|-|TRBV5-1|TRBD1
TGCGCCAGCAGCTTCGGGGGACAGTCAGGTGAAGCTTTCTTT
CASSFGGQSGEAFF
>TRBJ1-6|-|TRBV5-1|-
TGCGCCAGCAGCTACGACAGTTTTAATTCACCCCTCCACTTT
CASSYDSFNSPLHF
>TRBJ2-1|-|TRBV5-1|TRBD2
TGCGCCAGCAGCCTAAGCGGGAGGGCCAATGAGCAGTTCTTC
CASSLSGRANEQFF
>TRBJ2-3|once|TRBV11-2|TRBD2
TGTGCCAGCAGCTTAGTCGCGGGAGGGCAGAATACGCAGTATTTT
CASSLVAGGQNTQYF
>TRBJ1-5|-|TRBV9|TRBD1
TGTGCCAGCAGCGTAGGGGACAGAAATCAGCCCCAGCATTTT
CASSVGDRNQPQHF
>TRBJ1-2|-|TRBV28|TRBD1
TGTGCCAGCAGCGCGGGACAGGGCTATGGCTACACCTTC
CASSAGQGYGYTF
>TRBJ1-1|-|TRBV19|-
TGTGCCAGTAGTCACCTCGGACAGAACACTGAAGCTTTCTTT
CASSHLGQNTEAFF
>TRBJ1-4|once|TRBV9|TRBD1
TGTGCCAGCAGCGTGGGACAGGGGAATGAAAAACTGTTTTTT
CASSVGQGNEKLFF
>TRBJ2-1|-|TRBV18|-
TGTGCCAGCTCACCGGCCAGGGTAAGGAATGAGCAGTTCTTC
CASSPARVRNEQFF
>TRBJ1-1|-|TRBV3-1/TRBV3-2|-
TGTGCCAGCAGCCAACAACCAGGGTTTATGAACACTGAAGCTTTCTTT
CASSQQPGFMNTEAFF